This T cell receptor beta chain was sequenced in a study of T cell responses to AZD1222 COVID-19 vaccine. Study outcomes and limitations: The peak T cell response came first, and repertoires were sampled only after it.

TCRdb's table, derived via immunoSEQ multiplex PCR, lists solely in-frame clones and lacks some. Of under 150,000 clones in the sample, roughly 90% were seen once. With regard to this clone: What it recognizes is unknown.

The CDR3 spans 14 residues. Deletions cut 5 bases from V and 8 bases from J, with 15 bases between. This receptor was obtained from an adult in good health. V gene TRBV6-7 combines with J gene TRBJ1-4; D ambiguous. TRBV6-7 is classed as an ORF, of uncertain function. The sample here was peripheral blood, taken on day 0 of AZD1222 vaccination. The CDR3 DNA reads as TGTGCCAGCAGTGTCGCCGCGTCACAGGAAAAACTGTTTTTT. Protein product: CASSVAASQEKLFF.